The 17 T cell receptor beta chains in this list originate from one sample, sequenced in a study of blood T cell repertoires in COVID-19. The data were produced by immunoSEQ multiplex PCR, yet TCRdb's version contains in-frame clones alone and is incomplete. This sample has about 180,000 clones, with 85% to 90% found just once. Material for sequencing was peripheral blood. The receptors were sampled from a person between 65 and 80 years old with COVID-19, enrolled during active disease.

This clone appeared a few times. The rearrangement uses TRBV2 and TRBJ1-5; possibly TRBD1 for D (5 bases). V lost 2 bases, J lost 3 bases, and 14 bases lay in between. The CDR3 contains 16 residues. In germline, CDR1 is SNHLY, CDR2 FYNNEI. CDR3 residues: CASSENGARSNQPQHF. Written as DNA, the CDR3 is TGTGCCAGCAGTGAAAATGGGGCTCGGTCCAATCAGCCCCAGCATTTT.

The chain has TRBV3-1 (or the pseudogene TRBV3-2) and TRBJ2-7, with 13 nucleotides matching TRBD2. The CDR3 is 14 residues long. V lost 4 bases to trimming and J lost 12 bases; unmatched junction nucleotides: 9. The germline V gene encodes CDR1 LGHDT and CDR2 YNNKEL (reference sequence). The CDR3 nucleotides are TGTGCCAGCAGCCTCGGGACTAGCGGGACTTCTCCGTACTTC. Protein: CASSLGTSGTSPYF.

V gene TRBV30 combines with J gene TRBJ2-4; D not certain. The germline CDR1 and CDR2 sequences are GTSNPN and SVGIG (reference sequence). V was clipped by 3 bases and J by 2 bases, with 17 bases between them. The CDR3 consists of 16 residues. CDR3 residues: CAWSPAPQVSKNIQYF. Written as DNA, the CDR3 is TGTGCCTGGAGCCCCGCCCCCCAGGTTTCCAAAAACATTCAGTACTTC. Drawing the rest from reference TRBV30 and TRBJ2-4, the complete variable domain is SQTIHQWPATLVQPVGSPLSLECTVEGTSNPNLYWYRQAAGRGLQLLFYSVGIGQISSEVPQNLSASRPQDRQFILSSKKLLLSDSGFYLCAWSPAPQVSKNIQYFGAGTRLSVL.

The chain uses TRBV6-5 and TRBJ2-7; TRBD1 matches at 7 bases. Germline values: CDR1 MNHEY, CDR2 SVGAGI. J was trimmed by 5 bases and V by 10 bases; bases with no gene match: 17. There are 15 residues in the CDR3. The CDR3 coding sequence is TGTGCCATCGAAACCCGGGACAGTGGTTTTCACGAGCAGTACTTC. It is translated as CAIETRDSGFHEQYF.

CDR3 bases: TGTGCCAGCAGTGAACCGAGGAGACAGGGGGCCCGACCCAATAATTCACCCCTCCACTTT. Amino acid sequence: CASSEPRRQGARPNNSPLHF. This chain joins TRBV6-1 and TRBJ1-6; 10 bases are shared with TRBD1. The germline V gene encodes CDR1 MNHNS and CDR2 SASEGT. CDR3 length: 20 amino acids. V lost 2 bases to trimming and J lost 5 bases; unmatched junction nucleotides: 15.

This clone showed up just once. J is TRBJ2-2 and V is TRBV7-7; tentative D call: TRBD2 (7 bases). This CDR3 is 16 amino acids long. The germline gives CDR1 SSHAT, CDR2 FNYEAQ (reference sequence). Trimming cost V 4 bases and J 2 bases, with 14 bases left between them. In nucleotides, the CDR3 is TGTGCCAGCAGCTCCGGGCGGGGGCCCAACACCGGGGAGCTGTTTTTT. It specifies CASSSGRGPNTGELFF.

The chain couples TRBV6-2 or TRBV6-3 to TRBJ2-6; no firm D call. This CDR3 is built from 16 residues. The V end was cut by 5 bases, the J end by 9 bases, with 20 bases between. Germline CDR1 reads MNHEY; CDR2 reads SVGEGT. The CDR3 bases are TGTGCCAGCAGTACCCCCCAAGCCACGCGAAACAACGTCCTGACTTTC. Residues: CASSTPQATRNNVLTF.

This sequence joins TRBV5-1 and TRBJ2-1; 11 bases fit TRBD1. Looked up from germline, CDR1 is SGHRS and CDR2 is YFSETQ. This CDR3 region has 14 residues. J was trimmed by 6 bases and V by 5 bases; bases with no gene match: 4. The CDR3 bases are TGCGCCAGCAGTCCCGGGACAGGGGGCAATGAGCAGTTCTTC. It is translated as CASSPGTGGNEQFF.

The chain's CDR3 is CATSGVSREGFTGELFF. In DNA form, the CDR3 reads TGTGCCACCAGTGGGGTGTCCCGGGAGGGGTTCACCGGGGAGCTGTTTTTT. The chain uses TRBV24-1 and TRBJ2-2, with 8 bases lining up with TRBD2. Trimming removed 5 bases from V and 4 bases from J; junction bases left unmatched: 11. The CDR3 is made up of 17 amino acids. CDR1 is KGHDR, CDR2 SFDVKD, per germline.

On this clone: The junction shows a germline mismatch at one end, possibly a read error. The CDR3 nucleotides are TGTGCCAGCAGCGTAGGCCATAGCGGCGGGACTTTT. Encoded protein: CASSVGHSGGTF. The chain joins TRBV9 to TRBJ2-3, with D possibly TRBD2 on 6 matching bases. The CDR3 has 12 residues. Per germline, CDR1 SGDLS and CDR2 YYNGEE. Complete variable domain (other parts from reference TRBV9 and TRBJ2-3): DSGVTQTPKHLITATGQRVTLRCSPRSGDLSVYWYQQSLDQGLQFLIQYYNGEERAKGNILERFSAQQFPDLHSELNLSSLELGDSALYFCASSVGHSGGTFGPGTRLTVL.

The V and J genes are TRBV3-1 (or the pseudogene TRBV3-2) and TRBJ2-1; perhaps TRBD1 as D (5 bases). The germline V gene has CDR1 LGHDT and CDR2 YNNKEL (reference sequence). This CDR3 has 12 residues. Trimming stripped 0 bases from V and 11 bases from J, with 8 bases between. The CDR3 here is CASSQDPGKQFF. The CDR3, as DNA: TGTGCCAGCAGCCAAGATCCAGGGAAGCAGTTCTTC.

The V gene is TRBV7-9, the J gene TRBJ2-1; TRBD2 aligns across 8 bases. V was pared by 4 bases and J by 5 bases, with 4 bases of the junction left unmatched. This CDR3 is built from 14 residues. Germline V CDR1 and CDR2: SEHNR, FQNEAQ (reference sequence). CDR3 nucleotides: TGTGCCAGCAGCTATCAGCGGGAGAACAATGAGCAGTTCTTC. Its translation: CASSYQRENNEQFF.

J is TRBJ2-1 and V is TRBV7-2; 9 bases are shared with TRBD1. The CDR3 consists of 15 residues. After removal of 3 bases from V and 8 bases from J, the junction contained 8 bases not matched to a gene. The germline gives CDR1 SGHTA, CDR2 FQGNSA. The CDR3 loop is CASSFRDRVSDEQFF. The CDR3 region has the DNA TGTGCCAGCAGCTTCCGGGACAGGGTATCTGATGAGCAGTTCTTC.

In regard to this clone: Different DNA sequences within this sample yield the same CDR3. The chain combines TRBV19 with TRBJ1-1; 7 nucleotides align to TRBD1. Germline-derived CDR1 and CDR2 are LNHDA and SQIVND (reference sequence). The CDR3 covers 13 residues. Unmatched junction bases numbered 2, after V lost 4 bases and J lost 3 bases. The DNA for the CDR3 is TGTGCCAGTAGTACAACAGGGGACACTGAAGCTTTCTTT. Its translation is CASSTTGDTEAFF.

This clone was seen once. The CDR3 region has the DNA TGTGCCTGGAAGCCCAGCCACTTACTCCGGGACTCCTCCCACTACGAGCAGTACTTC. Protein product: CAWKPSHLLRDSSHYEQYF. The chain links TRBV30 to TRBJ2-7, with D maybe TRBD2 (6 bases). In germline, CDR1 is GTSNPN, CDR2 SVGIG (reference sequence). The CDR3 extends over 19 amino acids. V lost 4 bases and J 3 bases, leaving 31 bases between the germline ends.

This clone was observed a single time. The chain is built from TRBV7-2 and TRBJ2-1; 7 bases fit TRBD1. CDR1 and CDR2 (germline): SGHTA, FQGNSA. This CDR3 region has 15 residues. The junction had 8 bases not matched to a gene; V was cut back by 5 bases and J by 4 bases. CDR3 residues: CASSPQPTGYNEQFF. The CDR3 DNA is TGTGCCAGCAGCCCACAACCGACAGGGTACAATGAGCAGTTCTTC.

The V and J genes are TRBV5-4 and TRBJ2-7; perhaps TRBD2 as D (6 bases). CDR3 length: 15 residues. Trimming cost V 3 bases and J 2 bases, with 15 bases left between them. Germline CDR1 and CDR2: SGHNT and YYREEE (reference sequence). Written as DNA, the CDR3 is TGTGCCAGCAGCTGGGAACCGGGACTTGCCTACGAGCAGTACTTC. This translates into CASSWEPGLAYEQYF.